This is a list of T cell receptor beta chains from one sample in a study of identical twins. Via MiXCR, TCRdb re-called the 5' RACE reads, giving one row per CDR3 protein. The table records 410,000 or so distinct CDR3 sequences, approximately 18% of them present only once. Sequences were obtained from naive T cells sorted from blood. The origin of the receptors is a man aged 50-60 years in good health. Each CDR3 is given with its conserved first and last residue. D genes are given only for firm matches. The size of a clone is reported for some rows only, either as once, few or many, or as a class for expanded clones.

CDR3 protein: CSARPHRDYQPQHF
CDR3 DNA: TGCAGTGCTAGACCACACAGGGACTATCAGCCCCAGCATTTT
V gene: TRBV20-1
D gene: NA
J gene: TRBJ1-5
clone size: many

CDR3 protein: CASSPIRQGGYTF
CDR3 DNA: TGTGCCAGCAGCCCGATTCGGCAGGGTGGCTACACCTTC
V gene: TRBV12-3/TRBV12-4
D gene: NA
J gene: TRBJ1-2
clone size: NA

CDR3 protein: CASSITFGQGSYNEQFF
CDR3 DNA: TGTGCCAGTAGTATTACGTTTGGACAGGGGTCCTACAATGAGCAGTTCTTC
V gene: TRBV19
D gene: TRBD1
J gene: TRBJ2-1
clone size: many

CDR3 protein: CASSLWTGSSLNTEAFF
CDR3 DNA: TGTGCCAGCAGCTTATGGACAGGATCAAGCCTGAACACTGAAGCTTTCTTT
V gene: TRBV7-8
D gene: TRBD1
J gene: TRBJ1-1
clone size: few

CDR3 protein: CASSGAGGHTGELFF
CDR3 DNA: TGTGCCAGCTCCGGCGCGGGAGGTCACACCGGGGAGCTGTTTTTT
V gene: TRBV7-2
D gene: TRBD2
J gene: TRBJ2-2
clone size: NA

CDR3 protein: CSVGTVSGANVLTF
CDR3 DNA: TGCAGCGTCGGGACAGTCTCTGGGGCCAACGTCCTGACTTTC
V gene: TRBV29-1
D gene: TRBD1
J gene: TRBJ2-6
clone size: many

CDR3 protein: CASSYSQRNTEAFF
CDR3 DNA: TGTGCCAGCAGTTACTCGCAACGGAACACTGAAGCTTTCTTT
V gene: TRBV6-5
D gene: NA
J gene: TRBJ1-1
clone size: many

CDR3 protein: CARNGGYTDTQYF
CDR3 DNA: TGTGCCAGAAATGGGGGCTACACAGATACGCAGTATTTT
V gene: TRBV2
D gene: NA
J gene: TRBJ2-3
clone size: NA

CDR3 protein: CASSRTTDANVLTF
CDR3 DNA: TGTGCCAGCAGCCGGACGACAGATGCGAACGTCCTGACTTTC
V gene: TRBV6-2/TRBV6-3
D gene: NA
J gene: TRBJ2-6
clone size: NA

CDR3 protein: CASSLEAGAKNIQYF
CDR3 DNA: TGTGCCAGCAGCCTGGAAGCGGGAGCCAAAAACATTCAGTACTTC
V gene: TRBV7-9
D gene: NA
J gene: TRBJ2-4
clone size: NA

CDR3 protein: CSARVTSGTGWGYNEQFF
CDR3 DNA: TGCAGTGCTCGAGTTACTAGCGGGACAGGATGGGGCTACAATGAGCAGTTCTTC
V gene: TRBV20-1
D gene: TRBD2
J gene: TRBJ2-1
clone size: few

CDR3 protein: CSVRTGGDQPQHF
CDR3 DNA: TGCAGCGTTCGGACAGGGGGGGATCAGCCCCAGCATTTT
V gene: TRBV29-1
D gene: TRBD1
J gene: TRBJ1-5
clone size: NA

CDR3 protein: CASRDGTSGGASLEQYF
CDR3 DNA: TGTGCCAGCAGAGACGGGACTAGCGGGGGGGCCTCCTTGGAGCAGTACTTC
V gene: TRBV7-2
D gene: TRBD2
J gene: TRBJ2-7
clone size: few

CDR3 protein: CASTPTDSSYEQYF
CDR3 DNA: TGTGCCAGCACCCCGACAGATTCTTCCTACGAGCAGTACTTC
V gene: TRBV28
D gene: NA
J gene: TRBJ2-7
clone size: many

CDR3 protein: CSARDIRTGVSSGNTIYF
CDR3 DNA: TGCAGTGCTAGAGATATCAGGACAGGGGTTTCGTCTGGAAACACCATATATTTT
V gene: TRBV20-1
D gene: TRBD1
J gene: TRBJ1-3
clone size: few

CDR3 protein: CASSLGSGRIAEAFF
CDR3 DNA: TGTGCCAGCAGCTTAGGATCGGGCAGGATCGCTGAAGCTTTCTTT
V gene: TRBV7-9
D gene: NA
J gene: TRBJ1-1
clone size: NA

CDR3 protein: CASSEFGSVEGPDTQYF
CDR3 DNA: TGCGCCAGCAGTGAGTTTGGGTCCGTTGAAGGTCCAGATACGCAGTATTTT
V gene: TRBV10-1
D gene: NA
J gene: TRBJ2-3
clone size: few

CDR3 protein: CASSFGTGNEQYF
CDR3 DNA: TGTGCCAGCAGCTTCGGGACAGGGAACGAGCAGTACTTC
V gene: TRBV7-2
D gene: TRBD1
J gene: TRBJ2-7
clone size: NA

CDR3 protein: CASSLVASYNEQFF
CDR3 DNA: TGTGCCAGCAGCTTAGTTGCGAGCTACAATGAGCAGTTCTTC
V gene: TRBV7-8
D gene: NA
J gene: TRBJ2-1
clone size: NA

CDR3 protein: CSAGEGQGYEQYF
CDR3 DNA: TGCAGCGCGGGGGAGGGTCAGGGGTACGAGCAGTACTTC
V gene: TRBV29-1
D gene: NA
J gene: TRBJ2-7
clone size: few

CDR3 protein: CASSLVNTGEVFF
CDR3 DNA: TGTGCCAGCAGCTTAGTCAACACCGGGGAGGTGTTTTTT
V gene: TRBV7-3
D gene: NA
J gene: TRBJ2-2
clone size: NA

CDR3 protein: CASSRSDYQPQHF
CDR3 DNA: TGTGCCAGCAGTCGGTCCGATTATCAGCCCCAGCATTTT
V gene: TRBV7-2
D gene: NA
J gene: TRBJ1-5
clone size: few

CDR3 protein: CASSFSAQETQYF
CDR3 DNA: TGTGCCAGCAGCTTTAGCGCCCAAGAGACCCAGTACTTC
V gene: TRBV5-5
D gene: NA
J gene: TRBJ2-5
clone size: NA

CDR3 protein: CSVSLGARSYNEQFF
CDR3 DNA: TGCAGCGTTTCCCTAGGCGCTCGTTCCTACAATGAGCAGTTCTTC
V gene: TRBV29-1
D gene: NA
J gene: TRBJ2-1
clone size: many

CDR3 protein: CSVVRAGTYEQYF
CDR3 DNA: TGCAGCGTTGTAAGGGCCGGGACCTACGAGCAGTACTTC
V gene: TRBV29-1
D gene: NA
J gene: TRBJ2-7
clone size: NA

CDR3 protein: CASRATGDLVHEQYF
CDR3 DNA: TGTGCCAGCAGAGCGACAGGGGACTTGGTCCACGAGCAGTACTTC
V gene: TRBV28
D gene: TRBD1
J gene: TRBJ2-7
clone size: many

CDR3 protein: CSVKPLAGVHEQYF
CDR3 DNA: TGCAGCGTTAAGCCCCTAGCGGGAGTCCACGAGCAGTACTTC
V gene: TRBV29-1
D gene: TRBD2
J gene: TRBJ2-7
clone size: many

CDR3 protein: CSATSGGGQETQYF
CDR3 DNA: TGCAGTGCTACTAGCGGGGGGGGCCAAGAGACCCAGTACTTC
V gene: TRBV20-1
D gene: TRBD2
J gene: TRBJ2-5
clone size: few

CDR3 protein: CASSLALAEYSYEQYF
CDR3 DNA: TGTGCCAGCAGCTTGGCTCTAGCGGAATACTCCTACGAGCAGTACTTC
V gene: TRBV5-5
D gene: TRBD2
J gene: TRBJ2-7
clone size: NA

CDR3 protein: CASSLENEQYF
CDR3 DNA: TGTGCCAGCAGTTTAGAAAACGAGCAGTACTTC
V gene: TRBV12-3/TRBV12-4
D gene: NA
J gene: TRBJ2-7
clone size: NA

CDR3 protein: CASSFIRASGESTDTQYF
CDR3 DNA: TGTGCCAGCAGCTTCATACGAGCTAGCGGGGAAAGCACAGATACGCAGTATTTT
V gene: TRBV11-1
D gene: TRBD2
J gene: TRBJ2-3
clone size: NA

CDR3 protein: CASSDGQISTGELFF
CDR3 DNA: TGCGCCAGCAGCGACGGACAGATTAGTACCGGGGAGCTGTTTTTT
V gene: TRBV5-1
D gene: NA
J gene: TRBJ2-2
clone size: few

CDR3 protein: CASSPPDPSLPGQGNYGYTF
CDR3 DNA: TGTGCCAGCAGCCCACCCGATCCTAGCTTACCGGGACAGGGGAACTATGGCTACACCTTC
V gene: TRBV7-6
D gene: TRBD1
J gene: TRBJ1-2
clone size: few

CDR3 protein: CASRSGSNTGELFF
CDR3 DNA: TGTGCCAGCAGGTCAGGGTCGAACACCGGGGAGCTGTTTTTT
V gene: TRBV27
D gene: NA
J gene: TRBJ2-2
clone size: many

CDR3 protein: CSASAYYEQYF
CDR3 DNA: TGCAGTGCTAGTGCCTACTACGAGCAGTACTTC
V gene: TRBV20-1
D gene: NA
J gene: TRBJ2-7
clone size: few

CDR3 protein: CASSLGEGDGYTF
CDR3 DNA: TGTGCCAGCAGCTTAGGCGAGGGGGATGGCTACACCTTC
V gene: TRBV7-9
D gene: NA
J gene: TRBJ1-2
clone size: NA

CDR3 protein: CSARDQLAGTQYF
CDR3 DNA: TGCAGTGCTAGAGATCAACTAGCAGGGACCCAGTACTTC
V gene: TRBV20-1
D gene: NA
J gene: TRBJ2-5
clone size: NA

CDR3 protein: CASSYPGGGGTTGELFF
CDR3 DNA: TGTGCCAGCAGTTACCCCGGGGGCGGGGGGACTACCGGGGAGCTGTTTTTT
V gene: TRBV11-2
D gene: TRBD2
J gene: TRBJ2-2
clone size: many

CDR3 protein: CASSLTSGGAITQYF
CDR3 DNA: TGTGCCAGCAGTTTAACGAGCGGGGGGGCCATTACGCAGTATTTT
V gene: TRBV27
D gene: TRBD2
J gene: TRBJ2-3
clone size: few

CDR3 protein: CASSVVEYNEQFF
CDR3 DNA: TGTGCCAGCAGCGTAGTGGAGTACAATGAGCAGTTCTTC
V gene: TRBV9
D gene: NA
J gene: TRBJ2-1
clone size: many

CDR3 protein: CASSTTGGSRYEQYF
CDR3 DNA: TGTGCCAGCAGCACGACAGGGGGAAGTCGGTACGAGCAGTACTTC
V gene: TRBV7-2
D gene: TRBD1
J gene: TRBJ2-7
clone size: NA

CDR3 protein: CASSQGIGETQYF
CDR3 DNA: TGCGCCAGCAGCCAGGGGATCGGGGAGACCCAGTACTTC
V gene: TRBV4-3
D gene: NA
J gene: TRBJ2-5
clone size: many

CDR3 protein: CASSLRPSGGAYNEQFF
CDR3 DNA: TGTGCCAGCAGTCTACGACCTAGCGGGGGGGCGTACAATGAGCAGTTCTTC
V gene: TRBV28
D gene: TRBD2
J gene: TRBJ2-1
clone size: many

CDR3 protein: CASSFYGLAGAGVEQYF
CDR3 DNA: TGTGCCAGCAGTTTCTACGGACTAGCGGGAGCGGGAGTCGAGCAGTACTTC
V gene: TRBV28
D gene: TRBD2
J gene: TRBJ2-7
clone size: few

CDR3 protein: CASSPRTGGFSNQPQHF
CDR3 DNA: TGTGCCAGCAGCCCGCGGACAGGGGGCTTTAGCAATCAGCCCCAGCATTTT
V gene: TRBV7-2
D gene: TRBD1
J gene: TRBJ1-5
clone size: once